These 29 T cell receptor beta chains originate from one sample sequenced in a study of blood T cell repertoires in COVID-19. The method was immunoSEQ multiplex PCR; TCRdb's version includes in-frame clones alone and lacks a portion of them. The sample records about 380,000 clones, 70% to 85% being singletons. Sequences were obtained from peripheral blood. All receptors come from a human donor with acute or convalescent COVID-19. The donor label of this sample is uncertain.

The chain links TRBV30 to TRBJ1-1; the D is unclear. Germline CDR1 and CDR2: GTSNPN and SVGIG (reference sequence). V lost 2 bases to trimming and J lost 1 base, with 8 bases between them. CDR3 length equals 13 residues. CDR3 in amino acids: CAWSHTENTEAFF. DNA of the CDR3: TGTGCCTGGAGTCATACAGAGAACACTGAAGCTTTCTTT.

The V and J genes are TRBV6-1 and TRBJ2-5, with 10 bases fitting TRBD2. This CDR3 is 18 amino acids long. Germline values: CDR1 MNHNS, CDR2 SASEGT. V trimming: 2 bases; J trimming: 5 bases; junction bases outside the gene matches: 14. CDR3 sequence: CASSEYGLAGDVPETQYF. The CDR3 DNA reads TGTGCCAGCAGTGAATATGGTCTAGCGGGGGACGTACCGGAGACCCAGTACTTC.

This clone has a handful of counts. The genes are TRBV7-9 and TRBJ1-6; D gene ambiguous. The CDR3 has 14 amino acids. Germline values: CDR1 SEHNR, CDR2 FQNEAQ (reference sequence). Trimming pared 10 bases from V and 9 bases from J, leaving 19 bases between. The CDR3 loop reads CATRRSQAGSPLHF. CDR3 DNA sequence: TGTGCCACCCGCCGTTCGCAGGCAGGTTCACCCCTCCACTTT.

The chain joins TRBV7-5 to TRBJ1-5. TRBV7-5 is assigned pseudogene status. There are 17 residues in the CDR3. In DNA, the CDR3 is TGTGTCAGAAGCTTCTCAATGGAGGGCGCGAAAAATCAGCCCCAGCATTTT. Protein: CVRSFSMEGAKNQPQHF.

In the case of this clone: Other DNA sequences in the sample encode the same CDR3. CDR3 DNA: TGTGCCAGCAGTTTCTCGAGGAAGAATCAGCCCCAGCATTTT. It specifies CASSFSRKNQPQHF. The V gene is TRBV28, the J gene TRBJ1-5; no clear D. The CDR3 totals 14 residues. With 3 bases removed from V and 4 bases from J, the gap between germline ends came to 10 bases. CDR1 is MDHEN and CDR2 is SYDVKM in the germline V gene.

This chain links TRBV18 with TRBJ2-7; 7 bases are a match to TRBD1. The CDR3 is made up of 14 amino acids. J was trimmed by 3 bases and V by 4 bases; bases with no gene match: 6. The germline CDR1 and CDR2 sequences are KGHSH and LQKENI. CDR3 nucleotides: TGTGCCAGCTCACGGAGAAGGGACAGCTACGAGCAGTACTTC. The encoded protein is CASSRRRDSYEQYF.

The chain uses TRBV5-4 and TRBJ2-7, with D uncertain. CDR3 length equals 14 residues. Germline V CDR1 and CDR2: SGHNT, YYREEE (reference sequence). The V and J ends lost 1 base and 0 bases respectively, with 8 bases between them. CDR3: CASSLNGISYEQYF. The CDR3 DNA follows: TGTGCCAGCAGCTTGAATGGCATCTCCTACGAGCAGTACTTC.

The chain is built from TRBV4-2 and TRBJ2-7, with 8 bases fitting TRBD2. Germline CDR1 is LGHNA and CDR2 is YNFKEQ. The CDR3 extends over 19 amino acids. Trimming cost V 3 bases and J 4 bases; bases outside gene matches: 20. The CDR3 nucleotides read TGTGCCAGCAGCCACTCGGGTATGGGCAGCGGGAGAGTAGTTTACGAGCAGTACTTC. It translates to CASSHSGMGSGRVVYEQYF.

The CDR3 loop is CASSLGLTAYNEQFF. CDR3 bases: TGTGCCAGTAGCTTGGGACTAACCGCCTACAATGAGCAGTTCTTC. The gene calls are TRBV19 and TRBJ2-1; TRBD2 agrees at 7 bases. CDR1 and CDR2 (germline): LNHDA, SQIVND (reference sequence). With 6 bases clipped from V and 2 bases from J, the junction kept 7 bases outside the gene matches. The CDR3 consists of 15 residues.

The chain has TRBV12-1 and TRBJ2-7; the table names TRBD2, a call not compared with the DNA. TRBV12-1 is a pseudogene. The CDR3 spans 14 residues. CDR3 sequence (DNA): TGTGCCAGCAGCCCCACGGGAGCTTCCTACGAGCAGTACTTC. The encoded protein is CASSPTGASYEQYF.

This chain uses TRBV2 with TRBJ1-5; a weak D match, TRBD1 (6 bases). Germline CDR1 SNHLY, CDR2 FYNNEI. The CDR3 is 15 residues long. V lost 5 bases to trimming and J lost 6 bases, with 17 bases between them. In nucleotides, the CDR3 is TGTGCCAGCAGTTCACAGGGTCAGGTGGGTCAGCCCCAGCATTTT. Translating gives CASSSQGQVGQPQHF. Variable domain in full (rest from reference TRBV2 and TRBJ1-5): EPEVTQTPSHQVTQMGQEVILRCVPISNHLYFYWYRQILGQKVEFLVSFYNNEISEKSEIFDDQFSVERPDGSNFTLKIRSTKLEDSAMYFCASSSQGQVGQPQHFGDGTRLSIL.

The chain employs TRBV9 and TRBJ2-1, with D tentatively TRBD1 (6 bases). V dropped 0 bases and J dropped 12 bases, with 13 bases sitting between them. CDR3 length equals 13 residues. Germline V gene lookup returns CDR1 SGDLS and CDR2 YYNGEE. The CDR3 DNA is TGTGCCAGCAGCGTAGGGTGGGGGCAGGGGCAGTTCTTC. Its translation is CASSVGWGQGQFF.

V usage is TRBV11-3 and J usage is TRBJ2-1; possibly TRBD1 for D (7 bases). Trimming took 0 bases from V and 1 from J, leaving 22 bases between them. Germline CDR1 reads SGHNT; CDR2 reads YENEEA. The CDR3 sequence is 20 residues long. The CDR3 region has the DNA TGTGCCAGCAGCTTAGAACCCACGTTAGGAGGGGGCCAGTCCTACAATGAGCAGTTCTTC. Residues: CASSLEPTLGGGQSYNEQFF.

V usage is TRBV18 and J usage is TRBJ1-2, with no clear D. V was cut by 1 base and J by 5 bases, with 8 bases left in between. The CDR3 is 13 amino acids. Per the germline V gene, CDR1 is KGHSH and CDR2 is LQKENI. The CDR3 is CASSPRQAYGYTF. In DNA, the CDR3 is TGTGCCAGCTCACCACGCCAGGCGTATGGCTACACCTTC.

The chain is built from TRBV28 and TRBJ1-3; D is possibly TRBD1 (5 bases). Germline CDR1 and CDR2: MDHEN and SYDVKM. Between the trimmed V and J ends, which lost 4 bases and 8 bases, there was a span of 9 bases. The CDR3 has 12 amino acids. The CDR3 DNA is TGTGCCAGCAGTTCTCAGGGTTACACCATATATTTT. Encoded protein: CASSSQGYTIYF.

The CDR3 spells CASGSRDTITTGELFF. Here the CDR3 DNA reads TGTGCCAGCGGATCCCGGGACACCATTACCACCGGGGAGCTGTTTTTT. V gene TRBV5-4 combines with J gene TRBJ2-2; possible D gene TRBD1, 6 bases. Trimming stripped 7 bases from V and 4 bases from J, with 20 bases between. In germline, CDR1 is SGHNT, CDR2 YYREEE (reference sequence). The CDR3 extends over 16 amino acids.

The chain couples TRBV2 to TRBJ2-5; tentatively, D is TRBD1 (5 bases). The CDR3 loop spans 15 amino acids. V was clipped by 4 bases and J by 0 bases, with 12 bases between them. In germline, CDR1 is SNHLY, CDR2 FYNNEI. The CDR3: CASSADRGDQETQYF. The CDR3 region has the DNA TGTGCCAGCAGTGCCGACAGAGGAGACCAAGAGACCCAGTACTTC.

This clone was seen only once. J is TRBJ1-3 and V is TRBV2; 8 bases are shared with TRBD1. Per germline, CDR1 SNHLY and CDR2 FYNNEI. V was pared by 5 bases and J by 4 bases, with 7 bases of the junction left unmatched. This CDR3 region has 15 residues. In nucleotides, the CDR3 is TGTGCCAGCAGTAGACAGGGGCCGACGGGAAACACCATATATTTT. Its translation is CASSRQGPTGNTIYF.

CDR3 nucleotide sequence: TGTGCCAGTCGGGGGACGGAGCACACGGGCGGGGAGCTGTTTTTT. This gives the protein CASRGTEHTGGELFF. The J gene is TRBJ2-2, the V gene TRBV19, with a possible D match to TRBD2 (6 bases). The CDR3 is 15 amino acids. Trimming removed 8 bases at V and 7 bases at J, with 20 bases between. Germline assignment: CDR1 LNHDA and CDR2 SQIVND (reference sequence).

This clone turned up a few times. CDR3 sequence reads: CASSQDNQRNEQFF. CDR3 sequence (DNA): TGTGCCAGCAGCCAAGATAATCAGCGGAATGAGCAGTTCTTC. The chain recombines TRBV3-1 (or the pseudogene TRBV3-2) with TRBJ2-1, with D possibly being TRBD2 (5 bases). CDR1 and CDR2 from the germline V gene are LGHDT and YNNKEL (reference sequence). The CDR3 consists of 14 residues. The V gene lost 0 bases and the J gene lost 7 bases, with 10 bases spanning the gap.

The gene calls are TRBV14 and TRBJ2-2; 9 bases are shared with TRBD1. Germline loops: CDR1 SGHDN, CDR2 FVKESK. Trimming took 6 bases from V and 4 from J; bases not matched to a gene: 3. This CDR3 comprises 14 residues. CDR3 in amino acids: CASSKQGATGELFF. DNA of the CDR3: TGTGCCAGCAGTAAACAGGGGGCCACCGGGGAGCTGTTTTTT. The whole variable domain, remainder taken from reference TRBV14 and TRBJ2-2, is EAGVTQFPSHSVIEKGQTVTLRCDPISGHDNLYWYRRVMGKEIKFLLHFVKESKQDESGMPNNRFLAERTGGTYSTLKVQPAELEDSGVYFCASSKQGATGELFFGEGSRLTVL.

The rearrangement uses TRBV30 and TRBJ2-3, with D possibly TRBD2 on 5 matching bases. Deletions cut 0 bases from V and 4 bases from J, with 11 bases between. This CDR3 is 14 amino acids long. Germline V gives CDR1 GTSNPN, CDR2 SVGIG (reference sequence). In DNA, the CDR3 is TGTGCCTGGAGTGTGGGCGGGTACCCAGATACGCAGTATTTT. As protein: CAWSVGGYPDTQYF.

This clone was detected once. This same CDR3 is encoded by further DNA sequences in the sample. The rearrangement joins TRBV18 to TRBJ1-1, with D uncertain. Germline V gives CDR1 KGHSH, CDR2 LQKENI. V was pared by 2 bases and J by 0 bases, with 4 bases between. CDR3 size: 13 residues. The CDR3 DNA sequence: TGTGCCAGCTCACCAGACATGAACACTGAAGCTTTCTTT. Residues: CASSPDMNTEAFF.

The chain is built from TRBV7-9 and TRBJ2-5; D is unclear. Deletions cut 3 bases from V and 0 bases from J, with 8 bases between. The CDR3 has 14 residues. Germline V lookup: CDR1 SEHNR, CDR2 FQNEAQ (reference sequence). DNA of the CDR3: TGTGCCAGCAGCTTTAAACTCGACCAAGAGACCCAGTACTTC. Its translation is CASSFKLDQETQYF.

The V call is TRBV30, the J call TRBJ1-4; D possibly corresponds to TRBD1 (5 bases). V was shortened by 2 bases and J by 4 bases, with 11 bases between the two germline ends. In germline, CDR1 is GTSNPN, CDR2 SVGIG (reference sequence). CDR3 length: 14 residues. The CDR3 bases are TGTGCCTGGAGTAAGGGGATCGGTAATGAAAAACTGTTTTTT. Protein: CAWSKGIGNEKLFF.

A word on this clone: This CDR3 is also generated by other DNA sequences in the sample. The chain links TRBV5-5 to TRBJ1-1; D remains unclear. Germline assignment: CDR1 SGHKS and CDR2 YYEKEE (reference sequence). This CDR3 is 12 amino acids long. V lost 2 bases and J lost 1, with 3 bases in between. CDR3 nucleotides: TGTGCCAGCAGCTTTCGGAACACTGAAGCTTTCTTT. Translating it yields CASSFRNTEAFF. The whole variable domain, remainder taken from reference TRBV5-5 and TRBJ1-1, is DAGVTQSPTHLIKTRGQQVTLRCSPISGHKSVSWYQQVLGQGPQFIFQYYEKEERGRGNFPDRFSARQFPNYSSELNVNALLLGDSALYLCASSFRNTEAFFGQGTRLTVV.

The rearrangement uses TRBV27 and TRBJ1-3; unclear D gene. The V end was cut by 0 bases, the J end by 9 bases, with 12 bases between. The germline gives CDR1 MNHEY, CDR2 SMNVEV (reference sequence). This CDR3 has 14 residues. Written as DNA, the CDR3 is TGTGCCAGCAGTTTATCCACAGCCCGGGGCACCATATATTTT. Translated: CASSLSTARGTIYF.

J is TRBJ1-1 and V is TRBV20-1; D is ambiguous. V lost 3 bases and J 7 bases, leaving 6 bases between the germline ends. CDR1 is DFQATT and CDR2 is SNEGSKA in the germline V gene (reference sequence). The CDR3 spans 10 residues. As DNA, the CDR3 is TGCAGTGCTAGCCACAGTGAAGCTTTCTTT. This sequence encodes CSASHSEAFF.

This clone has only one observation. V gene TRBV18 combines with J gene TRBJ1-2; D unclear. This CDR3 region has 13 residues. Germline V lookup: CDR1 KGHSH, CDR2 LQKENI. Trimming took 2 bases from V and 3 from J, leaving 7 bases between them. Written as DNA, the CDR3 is TGTGCCAGCTCACCAAACGGGGACTATGGCTACACCTTC. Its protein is CASSPNGDYGYTF.